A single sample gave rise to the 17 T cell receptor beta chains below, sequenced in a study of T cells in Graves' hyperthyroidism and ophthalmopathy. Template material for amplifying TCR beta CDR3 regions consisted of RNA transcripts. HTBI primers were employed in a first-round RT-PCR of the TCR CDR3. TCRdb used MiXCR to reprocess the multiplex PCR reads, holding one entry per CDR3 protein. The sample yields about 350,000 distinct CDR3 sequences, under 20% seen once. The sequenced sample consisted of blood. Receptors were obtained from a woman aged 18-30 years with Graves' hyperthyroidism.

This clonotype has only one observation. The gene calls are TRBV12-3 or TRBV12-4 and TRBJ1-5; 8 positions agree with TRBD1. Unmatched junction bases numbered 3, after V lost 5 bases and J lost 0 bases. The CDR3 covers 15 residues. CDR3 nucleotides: TGTGCCAGCAGTGGACAGGGAGATAGCAATCAGCCCCAGCATTTT. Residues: CASSGQGDSNQPQHF.

CDR3 loop: CASSIGTGWGNTEAFF. The CDR3 region has the DNA TGTGCCAGTAGTATAGGGACAGGGTGGGGGAACACTGAAGCTTTCTTT. The rearrangement uses TRBV19 and TRBJ1-1; 8 bases map to TRBD1. Germline trimming cut 1 base from V and 1 base from J; bases unmatched to any gene: 5. CDR1 and CDR2 from the germline V gene are LNHDA and SQIVND (reference sequence). This CDR3 contains 16 residues.

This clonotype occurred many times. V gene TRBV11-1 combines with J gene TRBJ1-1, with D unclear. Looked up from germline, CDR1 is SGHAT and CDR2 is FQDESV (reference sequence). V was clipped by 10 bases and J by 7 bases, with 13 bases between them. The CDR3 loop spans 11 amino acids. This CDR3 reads CATRQLLEAFF. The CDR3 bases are TGTGCCACCCGCCAGCTCCTTGAAGCTTTCTTT.

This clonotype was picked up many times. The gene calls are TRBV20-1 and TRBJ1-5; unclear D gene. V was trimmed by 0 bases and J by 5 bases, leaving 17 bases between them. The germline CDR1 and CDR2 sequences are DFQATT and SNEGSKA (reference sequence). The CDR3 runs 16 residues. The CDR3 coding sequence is TGCAGTGCTAGAGATCAGGCGACTAGGAGGCATCAGCCCCAGCATTTT. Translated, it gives CSARDQATRRHQPQHF.

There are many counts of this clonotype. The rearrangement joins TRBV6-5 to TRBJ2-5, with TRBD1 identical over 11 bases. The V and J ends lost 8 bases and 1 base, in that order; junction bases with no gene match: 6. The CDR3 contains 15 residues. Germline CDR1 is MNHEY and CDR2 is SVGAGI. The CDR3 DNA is TGTGCCAGCGGGGAGGGACAGGGGGGCCAAGAGACCCAGTACTTC. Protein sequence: CASGEGQGGQETQYF.

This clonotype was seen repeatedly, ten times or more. CDR3 loop: CASRLSGVRYGYTF. The CDR3 DNA sequence: TGTGCCAGCAGATTGTCAGGGGTTCGCTATGGCTACACCTTC. This chain uses TRBV12-3 or TRBV12-4 with TRBJ1-2, with D perhaps TRBD1 (6 bases). The CDR3 is made up of 14 amino acids. The V end was cut by 6 bases, the J end by 4 bases, with 15 bases between.

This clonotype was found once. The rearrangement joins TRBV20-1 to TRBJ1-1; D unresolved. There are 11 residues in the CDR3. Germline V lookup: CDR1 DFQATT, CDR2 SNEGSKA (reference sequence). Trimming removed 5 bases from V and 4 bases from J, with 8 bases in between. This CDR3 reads CSAPGFTEAFF. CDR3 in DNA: TGCAGTGCTCCCGGGTTCACTGAAGCTTTCTTT.

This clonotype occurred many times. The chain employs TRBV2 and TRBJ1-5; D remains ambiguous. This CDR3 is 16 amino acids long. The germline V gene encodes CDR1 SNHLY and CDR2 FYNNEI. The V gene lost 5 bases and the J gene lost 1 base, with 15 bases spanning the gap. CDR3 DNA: TGTGCCAGCAGTCTCCCCTTGAGGGAAAGCAATCAGCCCCAGCATTTT. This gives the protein CASSLPLRESNQPQHF.

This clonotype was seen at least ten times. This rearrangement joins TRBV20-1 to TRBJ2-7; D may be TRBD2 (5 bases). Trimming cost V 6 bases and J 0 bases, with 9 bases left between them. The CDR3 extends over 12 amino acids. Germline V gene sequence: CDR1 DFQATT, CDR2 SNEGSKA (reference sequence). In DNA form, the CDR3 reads TGCAGTGCGAGCGGATTCTCCTACGAGCAGTACTTC. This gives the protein CSASGFSYEQYF.

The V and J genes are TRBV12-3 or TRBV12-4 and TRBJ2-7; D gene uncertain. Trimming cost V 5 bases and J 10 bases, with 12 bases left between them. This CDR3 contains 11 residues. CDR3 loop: CASSEGSRQYF. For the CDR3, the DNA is TGTGCCAGCAGTGAAGGGTCACGCCAGTACTTC.

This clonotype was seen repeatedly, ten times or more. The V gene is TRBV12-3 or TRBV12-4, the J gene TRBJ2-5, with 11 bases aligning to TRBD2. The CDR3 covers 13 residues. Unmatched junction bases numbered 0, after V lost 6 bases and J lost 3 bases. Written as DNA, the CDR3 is TGTGCCAGCAGGACTAGCGGGGAAGAGACCCAGTACTTC. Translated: CASRTSGEETQYF.

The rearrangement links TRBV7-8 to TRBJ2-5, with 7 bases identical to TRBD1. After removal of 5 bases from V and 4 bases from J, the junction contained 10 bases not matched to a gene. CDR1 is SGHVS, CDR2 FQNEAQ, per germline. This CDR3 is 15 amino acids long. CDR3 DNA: TGTGCCAGCAGCCCACGACAGGGCGGGCTAGAGACCCAGTACTTC. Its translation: CASSPRQGGLETQYF.

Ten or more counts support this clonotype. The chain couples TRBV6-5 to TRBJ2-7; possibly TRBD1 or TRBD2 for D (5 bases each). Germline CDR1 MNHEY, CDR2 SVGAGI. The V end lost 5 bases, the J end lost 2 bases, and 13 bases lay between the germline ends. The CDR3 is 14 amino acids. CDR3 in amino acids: CASSNPGPPYEQYF. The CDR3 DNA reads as TGTGCCAGCAGTAACCCGGGACCCCCCTACGAGCAGTACTTC.

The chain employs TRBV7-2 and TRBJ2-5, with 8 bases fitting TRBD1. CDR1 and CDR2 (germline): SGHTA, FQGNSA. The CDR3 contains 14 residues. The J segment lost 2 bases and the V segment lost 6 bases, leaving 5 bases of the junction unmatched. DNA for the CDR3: TGTGCCAGCAGAGTAAGGACAGGGCAAGAGACCCAGTACTTC. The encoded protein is CASRVRTGQETQYF.

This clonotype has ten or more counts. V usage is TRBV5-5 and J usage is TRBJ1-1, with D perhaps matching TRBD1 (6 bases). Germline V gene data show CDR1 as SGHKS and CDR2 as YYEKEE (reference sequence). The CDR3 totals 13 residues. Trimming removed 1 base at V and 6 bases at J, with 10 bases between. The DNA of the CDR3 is TGTGCCAGCAGCTTGAGGGGGAGGGCTGAAGCTTTCTTT. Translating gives CASSLRGRAEAFF.

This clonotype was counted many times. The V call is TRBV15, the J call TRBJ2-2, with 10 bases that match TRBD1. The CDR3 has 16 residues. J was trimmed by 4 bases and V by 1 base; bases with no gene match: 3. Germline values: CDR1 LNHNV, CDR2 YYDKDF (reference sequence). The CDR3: CATSRVWTGGTGELFF. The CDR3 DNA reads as TGTGCCACCAGCAGAGTGTGGACAGGGGGCACCGGGGAGCTGTTTTTT.

DNA for the CDR3: TGTGCCAGCAGTTGGCAGGGAGACTATGGCTACACCTTC. Translated, it gives CASSWQGDYGYTF. V gene TRBV12-3 or TRBV12-4 combines with J gene TRBJ1-2; TRBD1 is a possible D gene (5 bases). V was shortened by 4 bases and J by 3 bases, with 9 bases between the two germline ends. The CDR3 consists of 13 residues.